The sequence of this T cell receptor beta chain was determined in a study of blood T cell repertoires in COVID-19. Method: immunoSEQ multiplex PCR; TCRdb's copy keeps in-frame clones and lacks some. The table records 63,000 or so clones, about 86% of them present only once. V shed 7 bases and J shed 6 bases, with 15 bases lying between them. The CDR3 contains 14 residues. Germline V CDR1 and CDR2: SGHTA, FQGNSA. Source material: peripheral blood. This sequence originates from a man in his sixties or seventies with active COVID-19. The chain combines TRBV7-2 with TRBJ1-4, with D maybe TRBD1 (5 bases). The CDR3 here is CASTPGGRDEKLFF. The CDR3 region has the DNA TGTGCCAGCACCCCCGGGGGGAGGGATGAAAAACTGTTTTTT.